Sequencing of this TCR beta chain was carried out in a study of T cells expressing NK-cell markers. CDR1 is SQVTM and CDR2 is ANQGSEA in the germline V gene. This CDR3 has 14 amino acids. TCRdb reworked the 5' RACE reads into one entry per CDR3 protein, no DNA. This listing includes around 550,000 distinct CDR3 sequences. The J gene is TRBJ2-1, the V gene TRBV29-1; as DNA is missing, the TRBD1 call by TCRdb cannot be tested. The clonotype was recovered from a man younger than 35 in good health. The sequenced sample was blood T cells: a sorted CD56 or NKG2C T cell subset, CD4+ or CD8+ T cells, or bulk PBMC T cells (not recorded which). CDR3 loop: CSVGHRLARSRQFF.